These T cell receptor beta chains were read from a single sample in a study of blood T cell repertoires in COVID-19. Sequencing used immunoSEQ multiplex PCR; TCRdb keeps in-frame clones, though not all of them. This sample has around 70,000 clones, with about 84% found just once. Material: peripheral blood. These TCRs come from a human donor in a cohort sampled during active COVID-19. Both conserved end residues are part of each CDR3. A D gene is named only where the DNA matches it firmly. Size tells how often a clone was seen (once, few, many) or the class of an expanded clone, and some rows leave it out.

v_gene,j_gene,d_gene,abundance,CDR3aa,CDR3nt
TRBV19,TRBJ2-1,TRBD2,NA,CASRLAGGGGEQFF,TGTGCCAGTAGACTAGCGGGAGGGGGCGGTGAGCAGTTCTTC
TRBV18,TRBJ2-1,TRBD2,NA,CASSQTGTSGKTYNEQFF,TGTGCCAGCTCTCAAACCGGGACTAGCGGGAAAACCTACAATGAGCAGTTCTTC
TRBV6-5,TRBJ1-2,TRBD1,NA,CASSRQGQNLGYTF,TGTGCCAGCAGCCGTCAGGGACAGAACTTGGGCTACACCTTC
TRBV7-2,TRBJ1-5,NA,once,CASSLVAGGGQPQHF,TGTGCCAGCAGCTTAGTGGCCGGGGGTGGTCAGCCCCAGCATTTT
TRBV6-2/TRBV6-3,TRBJ2-1,NA,NA,CASSYSPGSYEQFF,TGTGCCAGCAGTTACTCCCCGGGTAGCTATGAGCAGTTCTTC
TRBV7-2,TRBJ2-7,NA,NA,CASSLDSGGRYEQYF,TGTGCCAGCAGCTTAGATAGCGGTGGGAGGTACGAGCAGTACTTC
TRBV6-2/TRBV6-3,TRBJ2-7,NA,NA,CASSPTGTNYEQYF,TGTGCCAGCAGTCCCACCGGGACAAACTACGAGCAGTACTTC
TRBV5-4,TRBJ2-7,TRBD2,NA,CASSRGSGSSYEQYF,TGTGCCAGCAGCAGAGGTAGCGGGAGCTCCTACGAGCAGTACTTC
TRBV5-1,TRBJ2-7,TRBD2,NA,CASNPSSGAAGEQYF,TGCGCCAGCAACCCCAGTAGCGGGGCTGCCGGCGAGCAGTACTTC
TRBV6-5,TRBJ2-7,NA,NA,CATGGNGYEQYF,TGTGCCACCGGAGGTAACGGCTACGAGCAGTACTTC
TRBV19,TRBJ2-7,TRBD1,NA,CASRSSRDSLYEQYF,TGTGCCAGTAGATCATCCCGGGACAGCCTCTACGAGCAGTACTTC
TRBV6-1,TRBJ2-1,TRBD2,NA,CASSEPGLADHNEQFF,TGTGCCAGCAGTGAACCAGGACTAGCAGACCACAATGAGCAGTTCTTC
TRBV12-5,TRBJ2-1,TRBD2,NA,CASALGLAVNNEQFF,TGTGCTAGTGCCCTGGGACTAGCGGTTAACAATGAGCAGTTCTTC
TRBV19,TRBJ1-1,NA,NA,CASSFAGYMNTEAFF,TGTGCCAGTAGTTTTGCAGGGTATATGAACACTGAAGCTTTCTTT
TRBV5-1,TRBJ2-3,NA,NA,CASSPTLQAGSSADTQYF,TGCGCCAGCAGCCCTACCCTACAAGCGGGTTCGTCGGCAGATACGCAGTATTTT
TRBV6-5,TRBJ1-2,NA,NA,CASRIPGLTYGYTF,TGTGCCAGCAGAATACCGGGACTGACCTATGGCTACACCTTC
TRBV5-5,TRBJ2-6,NA,few,CASTRQATSGANVLTF,TGTGCCAGCACTAGACAGGCCACCTCTGGGGCCAACGTCCTGACTTTC
TRBV3-1/TRBV3-2,TRBJ2-3,NA,NA,CASSQTGTPPDTQYF,TGTGCCAGCAGCCAAACCGGGACTCCTCCAGATACGCAGTATTTT
TRBV4-3,TRBJ2-3,TRBD2,NA,CASSQVRFSGEAPRDTQYF,TGCGCCAGCAGCCAAGTTCGGTTCAGCGGGGAGGCCCCCCGAGATACGCAGTATTTT
TRBV7-6,TRBJ2-7,NA,NA,CASSLADSDGGGEQYF,TGTGCCAGCAGCTTAGCCGATTCGGATGGGGGCGGCGAGCAGTACTTC
TRBV19,TRBJ2-4,NA,NA,CASSTGDIQYF,TGTGCCAGTAGTACGGGGGACATTCAGTACTTC
TRBV7-7,TRBJ1-1,TRBD1,few,CASSPRYWTGENTEAFF,TGTGCCAGCAGCCCCCGGTATTGGACAGGGGAGAACACTGAAGCTTTCTTT
TRBV7-2,TRBJ2-1,TRBD2,NA,CASSFASGSTRNEQFF,TGTGCCAGCAGCTTTGCTAGCGGGAGTACTAGGAATGAGCAGTTCTTC
TRBV5-4,TRBJ2-2,TRBD2,NA,CASSSLGEGTGELFF,TGTGCCAGCAGCTCTCTAGGGGAGGGCACCGGGGAGCTGTTTTTT
TRBV27,TRBJ2-7,TRBD1,NA,CASSSWGQASYEQYF,TGTGCCAGCAGTTCATGGGGACAGGCATCCTACGAGCAGTACTTC
TRBV6-2/TRBV6-3,TRBJ1-3,NA,NA,CASSSKLDSAGTIYF,TGTGCCAGCAGTTCGAAACTGGACTCGGCGGGCACCATATATTTT
TRBV2,TRBJ1-2,NA,few,CASVENYGYTF,TGTGCCAGTGTGGAGAACTATGGCTACACCTTC
TRBV2,TRBJ2-7,NA,NA,CASSAAAYSYEQYF,TGTGCCAGCAGTGCCGCGGCTTACTCCTACGAGCAGTACTTC
TRBV15,TRBJ2-5,NA,NA,CATSRDLETQYF,TGTGCCACCAGCAGAGACTTGGAGACCCAGTACTTC
TRBV28,TRBJ1-3,NA,NA,CASSIVSGAEGGNTIYF,TGTGCCAGCAGTATCGTAAGCGGCGCCGAGGGCGGAAACACCATATATTTT
TRBV3-1/TRBV3-2,TRBJ1-1,NA,NA,CASNRGTEAFF,TGTGCCAGCAATAGGGGGACTGAAGCTTTCTTT
TRBV11-2,TRBJ2-1,TRBD1,NA,CASSLLLRNRDRTYNEQFF,TGTGCCAGCAGCTTATTACTACGGAACCGGGACAGGACCTACAATGAGCAGTTCTTC
TRBV19,TRBJ2-7,NA,NA,CASSVTVTYEQYF,TGTGCCAGTAGTGTTACTGTCACCTACGAGCAGTACTTC
TRBV2,TRBJ2-6,NA,NA,CASTRGSSGANVLTF,TGTGCCAGCACCAGGGGATCCTCTGGGGCCAACGTCCTGACTTTC
TRBV5-1,TRBJ1-1,TRBD1,NA,CAATIRGQGAPEAFF,TGCGCCGCCACCATCCGGGGACAGGGGGCCCCTGAAGCTTTCTTT
TRBV5-6,TRBJ2-7,TRBD2,NA,CARRRGGGGGREREQYF,TGTGCCCGCCGCCGGGGGGGCGGGGGCGGGAGAGAAAGGGAGCAGTACTTC
TRBV7-9,TRBJ2-2,TRBD2,NA,CASSLASGRMSGELFF,TGTGCCAGCAGCTTAGCTAGCGGGAGAATGAGCGGGGAGCTGTTTTTT
TRBV29-1,TRBJ2-3,NA,NA,CSAGGLSGTDTQYF,TGCAGCGCCGGGGGGCTCTCCGGCACAGATACGCAGTATTTT
TRBV6-2/TRBV6-3,TRBJ1-1,NA,NA,CASSPAGRNTEAFF,TGTGCCAGCAGCCCCGCGGGGCGGAACACTGAAGCTTTCTTT
TRBV28,TRBJ2-7,TRBD1,NA,CASSPWTGGSSYEQYF,TGTGCCAGCAGTCCCTGGACAGGGGGCTCCTCCTACGAGCAGTACTTC
TRBV29-1,TRBJ1-1,TRBD1,NA,CSADSGTGVTEAFF,TGCAGCGCAGATTCCGGGACAGGAGTTACTGAAGCTTTCTTT
TRBV19,TRBJ1-1,TRBD1,once,CASSSRTGSQRAFF,TGTGCCAGTAGTTCCCGGACAGGATCACAGCGGGCTTTCTTT
TRBV5-8,TRBJ1-1,NA,few,CASSPWGRGFF,TGTGCCAGCAGCCCGTGGGGTAGGGGTTTCTTT
TRBV5-4,TRBJ2-3,TRBD2,NA,CASSTGGGVRTDTQYF,TGTGCCAGCAGCACCGGGGGGGGAGTGCGCACAGATACGCAGTATTTT
TRBV6-5,TRBJ2-7,NA,NA,CASSYSRDGSYEQYF,TGTGCCAGCAGTTACTCGCGGGACGGATCCTACGAGCAGTACTTC
TRBV27,TRBJ2-7,TRBD2,NA,CASSSNPGLLKGEQYF,TGTGCCAGCAGTTCCAATCCGGGACTACTAAAAGGCGAGCAGTACTTC